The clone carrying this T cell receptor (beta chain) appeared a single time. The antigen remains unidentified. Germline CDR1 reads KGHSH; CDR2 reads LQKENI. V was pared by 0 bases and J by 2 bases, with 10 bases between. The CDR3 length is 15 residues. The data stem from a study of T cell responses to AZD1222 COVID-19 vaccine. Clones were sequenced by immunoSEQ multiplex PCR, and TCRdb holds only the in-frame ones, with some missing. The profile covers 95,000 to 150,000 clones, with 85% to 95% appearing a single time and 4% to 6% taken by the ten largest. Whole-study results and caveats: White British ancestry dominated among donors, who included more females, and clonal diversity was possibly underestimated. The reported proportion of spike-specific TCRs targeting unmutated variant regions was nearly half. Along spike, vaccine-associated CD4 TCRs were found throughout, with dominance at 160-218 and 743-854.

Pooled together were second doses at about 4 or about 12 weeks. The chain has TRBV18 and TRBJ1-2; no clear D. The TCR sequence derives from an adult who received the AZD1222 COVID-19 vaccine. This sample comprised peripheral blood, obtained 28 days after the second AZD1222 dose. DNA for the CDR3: TGTGCCAGCTCACCACCAGGACGGCGAAACTATGGCTACACCTTC. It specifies CASSPPGRRNYGYTF.